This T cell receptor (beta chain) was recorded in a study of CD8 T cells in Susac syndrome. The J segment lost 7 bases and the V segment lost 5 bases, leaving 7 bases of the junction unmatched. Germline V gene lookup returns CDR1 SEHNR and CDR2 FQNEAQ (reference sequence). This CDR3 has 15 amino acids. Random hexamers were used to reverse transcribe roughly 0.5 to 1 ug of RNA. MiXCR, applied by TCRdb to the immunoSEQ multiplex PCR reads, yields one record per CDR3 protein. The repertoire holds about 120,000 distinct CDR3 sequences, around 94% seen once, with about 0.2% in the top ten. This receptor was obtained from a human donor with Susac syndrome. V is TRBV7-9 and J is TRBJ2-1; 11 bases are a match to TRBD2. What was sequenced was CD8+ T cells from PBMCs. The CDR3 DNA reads TGTGCCAGCAGCACGCCGGGACTAGCGGTTAATGAGCAGTTCTTC. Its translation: CASSTPGLAVNEQFF.